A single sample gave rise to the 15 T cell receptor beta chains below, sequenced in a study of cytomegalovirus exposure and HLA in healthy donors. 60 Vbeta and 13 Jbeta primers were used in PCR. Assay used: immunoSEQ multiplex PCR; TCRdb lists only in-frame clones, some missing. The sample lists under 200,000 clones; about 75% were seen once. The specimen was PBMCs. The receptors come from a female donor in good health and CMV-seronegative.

The CDR3 protein is CASSKQGLNYGYTF. Here the CDR3 DNA reads TGTGCCAGCAGCAAACAGGGATTGAACTATGGCTACACCTTC. The genes are TRBV21-1 and TRBJ1-2; the DNA was not compared with TRBD1, the D call given in the table. TRBV21-1 is a known pseudogene. The CDR3 totals 14 residues.

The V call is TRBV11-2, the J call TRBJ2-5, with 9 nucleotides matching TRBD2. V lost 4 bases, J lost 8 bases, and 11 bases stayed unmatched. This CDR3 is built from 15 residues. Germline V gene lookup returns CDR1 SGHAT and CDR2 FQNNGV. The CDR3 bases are TGTGCCAGCAGCTCCCGTGATAGCGGGAGAGGAACCCAGTACTTC. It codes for CASSSRDSGRGTQYF. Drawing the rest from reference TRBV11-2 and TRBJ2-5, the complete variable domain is EAGVAQSPRYKIIEKRQSVAFWCNPISGHATLYWYQQILGQGPKLLIQFQNNGVVDDSQLPKDRFSAERLKGVDSTLKIQPAKLEDSAVYLCASSSRDSGRGTQYFGPGTRLLVL.

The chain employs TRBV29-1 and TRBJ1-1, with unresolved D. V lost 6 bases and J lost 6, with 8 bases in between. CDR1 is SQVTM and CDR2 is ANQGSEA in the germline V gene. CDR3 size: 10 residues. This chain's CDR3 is CSVDSPEAFF. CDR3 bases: TGCAGCGTCGACTCGCCTGAAGCTTTCTTT.

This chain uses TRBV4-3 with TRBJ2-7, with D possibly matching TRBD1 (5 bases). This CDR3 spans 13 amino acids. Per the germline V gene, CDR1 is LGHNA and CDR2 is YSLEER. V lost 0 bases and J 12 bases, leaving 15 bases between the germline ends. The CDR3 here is CASSQEVQARVYF. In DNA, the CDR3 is TGCGCCAGCAGCCAAGAGGTACAGGCGCGTGTGTACTTC.

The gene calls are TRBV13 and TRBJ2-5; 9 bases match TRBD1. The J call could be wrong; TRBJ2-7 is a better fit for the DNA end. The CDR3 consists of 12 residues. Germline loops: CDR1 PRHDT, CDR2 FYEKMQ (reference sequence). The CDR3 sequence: CASSGTGREQYF. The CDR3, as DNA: TGTGCCAGCAGCGGGACAGGGCGCGAGCAGTACTTC.

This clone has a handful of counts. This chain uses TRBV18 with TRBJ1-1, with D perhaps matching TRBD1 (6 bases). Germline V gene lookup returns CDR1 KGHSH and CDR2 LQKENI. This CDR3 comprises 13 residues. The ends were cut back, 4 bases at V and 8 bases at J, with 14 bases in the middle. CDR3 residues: CASSQQTGLEAFF. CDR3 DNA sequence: TGTGCCAGCTCACAGCAAACAGGGTTGGAAGCTTTCTTT.

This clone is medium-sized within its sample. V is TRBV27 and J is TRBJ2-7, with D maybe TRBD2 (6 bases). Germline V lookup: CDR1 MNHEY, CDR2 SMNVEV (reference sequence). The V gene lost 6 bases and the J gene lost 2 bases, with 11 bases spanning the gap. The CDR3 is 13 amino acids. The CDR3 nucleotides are TGTGCCAGCAGACACGCGGGAACCTACGAGCAGTACTTC. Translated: CASRHAGTYEQYF.

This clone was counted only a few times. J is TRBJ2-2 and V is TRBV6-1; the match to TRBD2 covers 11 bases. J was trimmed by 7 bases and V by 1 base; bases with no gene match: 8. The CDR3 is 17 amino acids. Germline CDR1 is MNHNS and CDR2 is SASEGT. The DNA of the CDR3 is TGTGCCAGCAGTGAAGAGGTAGCGGGGGGGCCAAACGGGGAGCTGTTTTTT. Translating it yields CASSEEVAGGPNGELFF.

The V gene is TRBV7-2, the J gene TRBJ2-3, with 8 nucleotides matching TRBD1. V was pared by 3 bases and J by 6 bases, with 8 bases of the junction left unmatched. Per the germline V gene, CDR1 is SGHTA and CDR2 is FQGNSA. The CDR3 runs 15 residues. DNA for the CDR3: TGTGCCAGCAGCTTTGGGCCAGGGGGCTGGGATACGCAGTATTTT. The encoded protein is CASSFGPGGWDTQYF.

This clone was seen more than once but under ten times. The CDR3 loop reads CASSLALRGGKAFF. CDR3 coding DNA: TGTGCCAGCAGCTTAGCGCTAAGGGGGGGTAAAGCTTTCTTT. This sequence joins TRBV7-2 and TRBJ1-1, with D tentatively TRBD1 (6 bases). The V gene's germline CDR1 is SGHTA and CDR2 FQGNSA. The CDR3 is 14 amino acids. Deletions cut 0 bases from V and 9 bases from J, with 14 bases between.

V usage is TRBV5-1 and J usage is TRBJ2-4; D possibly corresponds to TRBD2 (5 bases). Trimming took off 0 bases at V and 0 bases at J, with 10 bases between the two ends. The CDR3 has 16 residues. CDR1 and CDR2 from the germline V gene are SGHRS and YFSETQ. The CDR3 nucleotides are TGCGCCAGCAGCTTGGAGCCGGGGATAGCCAAAAACATTCAGTACTTC. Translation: CASSLEPGIAKNIQYF.

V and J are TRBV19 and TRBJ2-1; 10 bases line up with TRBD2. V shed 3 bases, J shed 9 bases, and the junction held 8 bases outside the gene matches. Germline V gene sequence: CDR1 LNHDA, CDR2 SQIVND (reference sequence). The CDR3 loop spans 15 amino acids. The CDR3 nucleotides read TGTGCCAGTAGTATTCAGCGGGGGGGCCAGGGTGAGCAGTTCTTC. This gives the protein CASSIQRGGQGEQFF.

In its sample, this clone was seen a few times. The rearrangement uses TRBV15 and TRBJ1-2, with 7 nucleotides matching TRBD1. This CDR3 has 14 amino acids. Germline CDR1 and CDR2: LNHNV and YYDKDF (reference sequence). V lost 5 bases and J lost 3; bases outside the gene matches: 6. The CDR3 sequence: CATSAKTGDYGYTF. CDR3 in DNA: TGTGCCACCAGCGCGAAAACAGGGGACTATGGCTACACCTTC.

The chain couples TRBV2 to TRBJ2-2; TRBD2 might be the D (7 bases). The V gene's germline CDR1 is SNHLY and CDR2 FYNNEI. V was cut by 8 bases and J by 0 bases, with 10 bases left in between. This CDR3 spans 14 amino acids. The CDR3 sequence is CASGRGANTGELFF. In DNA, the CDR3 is TGTGCCAGCGGGAGGGGGGCGAACACCGGGGAGCTGTTTTTT.

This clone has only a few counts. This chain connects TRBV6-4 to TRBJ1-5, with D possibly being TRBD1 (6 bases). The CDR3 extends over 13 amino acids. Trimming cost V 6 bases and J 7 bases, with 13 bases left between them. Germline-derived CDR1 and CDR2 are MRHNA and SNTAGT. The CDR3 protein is CASSLGQPQPQHF. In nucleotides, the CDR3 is TGTGCCAGCAGCCTCGGACAGCCCCAGCCCCAGCATTTT.